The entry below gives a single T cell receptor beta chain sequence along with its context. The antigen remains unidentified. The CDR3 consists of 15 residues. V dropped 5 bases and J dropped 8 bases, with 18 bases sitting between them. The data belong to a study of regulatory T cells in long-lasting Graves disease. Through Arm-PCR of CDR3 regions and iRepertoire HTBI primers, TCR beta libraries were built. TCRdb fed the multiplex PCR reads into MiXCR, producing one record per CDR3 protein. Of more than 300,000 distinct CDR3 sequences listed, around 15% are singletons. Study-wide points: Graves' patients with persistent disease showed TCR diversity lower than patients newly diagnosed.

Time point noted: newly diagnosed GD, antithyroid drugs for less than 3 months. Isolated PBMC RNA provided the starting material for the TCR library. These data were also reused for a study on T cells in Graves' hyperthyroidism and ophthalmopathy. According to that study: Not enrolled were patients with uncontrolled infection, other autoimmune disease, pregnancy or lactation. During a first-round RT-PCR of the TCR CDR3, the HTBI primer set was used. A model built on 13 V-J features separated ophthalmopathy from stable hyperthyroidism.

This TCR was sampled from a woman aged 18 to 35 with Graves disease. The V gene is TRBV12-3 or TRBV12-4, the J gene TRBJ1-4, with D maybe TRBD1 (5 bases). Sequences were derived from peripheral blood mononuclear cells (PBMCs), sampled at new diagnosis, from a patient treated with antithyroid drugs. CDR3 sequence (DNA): TGTGCCAGCAGTGGGACCAGGGTTCCGAGGGAAAAACTGTTTTTT. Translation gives CASSGTRVPREKLFF.